This T cell receptor beta chain is drawn from a study of identical twins (dated by TCRdb to the mid-2010s). The study in broad terms: TCR alpha and beta repertoires from monozygotic twins, unrelated adults of various ages and cord blood were deep-sequenced to test whether fetal clonotypes persist. To rule out contamination, the twin experiments were replicated at different times with different library preparation protocols. What the research found in general, with its limitations: Compared with coincidental sharing between unrelated individuals, an excess of low generation-probability sequences was observed among out-of-frame TCR alpha sequences shared between twins. In monozygotic twins, recombination models systematically underestimated out-of-frame TCR alpha sharing, but the models matched the sharing seen between unrelated individuals. Fewer insertions were carried by abundant cord blood beta clonotypes; a weaker similar trend was observed in young adult naive repertoires, while no such trend was observed in memory repertoires. Invariant T cells such as MAIT and iNKT could partly confound zero-insertion analyses, although diverse VJ usage argued against such confounding for most clonotypes. In beta out-of-frame sequences, excess twin sharing was weaker, because having fewer shared sequences lowered the signal-to-noise ratio. Conclusions relied on cross-sectional statistical analysis, since the same donors could not be followed over many years.

A distance of 15 bases separates the germline ends of V and J, which lose 1 base and 0 bases respectively. From cysteine to phenylalanine, the CDR3 is 17 amino acids long. Solely the CDR3 DNA is kept, with 51 bases framed from the first base. The CDR1 and CDR2 encoded by the germline V gene are SGHTA and FQGNSA. This clonotype occurred a few times. This clone's antigen is unknown. Per-base qualities were not stored, and no clone one base away is much larger. Every donor in the study was a healthy Caucasian. Preparation of the library involved 5' RACE. Sequencing used an Illumina HiSeq 2000. A universal primer binding site was added through template switching, and the final cDNA carried a unique molecular identifier so that TCR cDNA molecules could be counted accurately. Specific primers in the conserved constant-segment region were used to synthesize first-strand cDNA for the TCR alpha and beta chains. To control for contamination, every cDNA library carried two barcodes: a SMART-Mk sample barcode plus Illumina barcodes. TruSeq adapter sequences, together with Illumina sample barcodes, were added in two successive PCR steps. TCR alpha and beta cDNA libraries were sequenced on the Illumina HiSeq platform with custom primers. On the authors' methods: Raw reads were processed with MiGEC to extract unique molecular identifiers, and MiXCR was used to determine CDR3 positions. For each individual, recombination models were inferred using an EM algorithm with the repgenHMM and IGoR tools. The analysis of shared clonotypes was done with the tcR package in R, with sharing normalized by the product of cloneset sizes. To study raw recombination without the effects of thymic and clonal selection, out-of-frame nonproductive sequences were analyzed. Using fastp at Q25 and MiXCR, TCRdb reprocessed the public reads and kept productive beta chains. Merged by CDR3 protein, the rows form single entries marked with the most common genes and DNA. For this entry, the V and J calls and clone size follow TCRdb and not the study's own pipeline. The sample table shows some 1,600,000 distinct CDR3 sequences, and about 32% are seen once. Around 0.25% of the sample is held by the ten biggest clonotypes.

The sample was cord blood. This sequence was found in a newborn girl in good health. The receptor chain draws on TRBV7-2 and TRBJ1-2; D gene: possibly TRBD1, on 5 matching bases. The CDR3 has the sequence CASSLVGRVAANYGYTF. The DNA sequence is given as TGTGCCAGCAGCTTAGTTGGCAGGGTCGCAGCTAACTATGGCTACACCTTC. Reference TRBV7-2 and TRBJ1-2 proteins supply the regions before and after the CDR3; the full variable domain is: GAGVSQSPSNKVTEKGKDVELRCDPISGHTALYWYRQSLGQGLEFLIYFQGNSAPDKSGLPSDRFSAERTGGSVSTLTIQRTQQEDSAVYLCASSLVGRVAANYGYTFGSGTRLTVV.